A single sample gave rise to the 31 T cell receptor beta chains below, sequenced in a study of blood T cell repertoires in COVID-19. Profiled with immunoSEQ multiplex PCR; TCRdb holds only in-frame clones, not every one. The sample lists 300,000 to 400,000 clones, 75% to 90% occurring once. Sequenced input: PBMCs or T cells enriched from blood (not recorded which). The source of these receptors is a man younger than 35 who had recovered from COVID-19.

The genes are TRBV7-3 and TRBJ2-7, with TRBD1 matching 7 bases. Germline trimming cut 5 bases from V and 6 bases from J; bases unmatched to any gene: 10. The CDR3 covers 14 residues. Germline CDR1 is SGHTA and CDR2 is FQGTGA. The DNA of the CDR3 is TGTGCCAGCAGCCTTCCGGGACAGCACGCCGAGCAGTACTTC. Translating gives CASSLPGQHAEQYF.

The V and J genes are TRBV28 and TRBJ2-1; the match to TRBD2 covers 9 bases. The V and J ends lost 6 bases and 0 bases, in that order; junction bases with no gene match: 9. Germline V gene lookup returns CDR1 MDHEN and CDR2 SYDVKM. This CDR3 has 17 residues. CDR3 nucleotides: TGTGCCAGCAGCGTACCCTTAGCGGGAGACTCCTACAATGAGCAGTTCTTC. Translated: CASSVPLAGDSYNEQFF.

The CDR3 protein is CASSLRTSGSRRFF. DNA for the CDR3: TGTGCCAGCAGCTTAAGGACTAGCGGGAGTCGTCGGTTCTTC. The chain recombines TRBV7-2 with TRBJ2-1; 13 nucleotides align to TRBD2. CDR1 is SGHTA and CDR2 is FQGNSA in the germline V gene. The CDR3 runs to 14 residues. Losses at the gene ends were 2 bases for V and 15 bases for J; bases not matched to a gene: 7.

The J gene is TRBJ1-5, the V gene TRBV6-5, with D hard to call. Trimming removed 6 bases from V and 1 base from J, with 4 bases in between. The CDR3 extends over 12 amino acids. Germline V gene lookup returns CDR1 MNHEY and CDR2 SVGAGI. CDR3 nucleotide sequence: TGTGCCAGCAGGGGCAGCAATCAGCCCCAGCATTTT. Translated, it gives CASRGSNQPQHF.

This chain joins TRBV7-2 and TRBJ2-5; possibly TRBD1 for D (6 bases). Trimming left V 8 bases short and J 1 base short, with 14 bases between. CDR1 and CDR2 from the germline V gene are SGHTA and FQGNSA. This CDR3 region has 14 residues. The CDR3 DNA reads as TGTGCCAGCCTCGCCAGGGGCAGCCAAGAGACCCAGTACTTC. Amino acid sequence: CASLARGSQETQYF.

CDR3: CASSQGLAGDEQFF. The CDR3, as DNA: TGTGCCAGCAGTCAGGGACTAGCGGGAGATGAGCAGTTCTTC. The rearrangement joins TRBV6-5 to TRBJ2-1, with TRBD2 matching over 14 bases. Trimming removed 5 bases from V and 8 bases from J; junction bases left unmatched: 2. CDR3 length: 14 amino acids. The germline gives CDR1 MNHEY, CDR2 SVGAGI.

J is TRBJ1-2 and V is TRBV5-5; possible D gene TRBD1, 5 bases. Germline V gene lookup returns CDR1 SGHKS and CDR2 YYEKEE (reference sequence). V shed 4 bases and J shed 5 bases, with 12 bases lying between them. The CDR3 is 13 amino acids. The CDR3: CASSKGDSYGYTF. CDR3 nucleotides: TGTGCCAGCAGCAAAGGGGATTCGTATGGCTACACCTTC.

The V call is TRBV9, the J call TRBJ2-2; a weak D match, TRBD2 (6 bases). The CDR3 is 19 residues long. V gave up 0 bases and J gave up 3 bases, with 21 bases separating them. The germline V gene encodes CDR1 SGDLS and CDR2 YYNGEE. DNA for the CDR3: TGTGCCAGCAGCGTAGGGTCTGGTTTGGGACTGTCTTACACCGGGGAGCTGTTTTTT. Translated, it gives CASSVGSGLGLSYTGELFF.

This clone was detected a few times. The CDR3 coding sequence is TGTGCCAGCAGTTTGCGCGGCTATGAGCAGTTCTTC. It is translated as CASSLRGYEQFF. This chain joins TRBV27 and TRBJ2-1; D remains unclear. Germline assignment: CDR1 MNHEY and CDR2 SMNVEV (reference sequence). This CDR3 has 12 residues. V gave up 3 bases and J gave up 8 bases, with 8 bases separating them.

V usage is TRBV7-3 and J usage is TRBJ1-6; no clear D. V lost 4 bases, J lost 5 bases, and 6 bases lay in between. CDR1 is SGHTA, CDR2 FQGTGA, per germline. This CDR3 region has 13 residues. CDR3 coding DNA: TGTGCCAGCAGCTACACCCATAATTCACCCCTCCACTTT. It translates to CASSYTHNSPLHF.

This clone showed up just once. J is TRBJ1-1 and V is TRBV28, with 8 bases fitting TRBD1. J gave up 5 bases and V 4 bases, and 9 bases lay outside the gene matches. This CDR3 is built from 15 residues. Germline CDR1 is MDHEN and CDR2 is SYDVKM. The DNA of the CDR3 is TGTGCCAGCAGTTCCCACCCAGGGGGCGGGACTGAAGCTTTCTTT. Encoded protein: CASSSHPGGGTEAFF. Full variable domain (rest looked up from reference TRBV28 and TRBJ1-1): DVKVTQSSRYLVKRTGEKVFLECVQDMDHENMFWYRQDPGLGLRLIYFSYDVKMKEKGDIPEGYSVSREKKERFSLILESASTNQTSMYLCASSSHPGGGTEAFFGQGTRLTVV.

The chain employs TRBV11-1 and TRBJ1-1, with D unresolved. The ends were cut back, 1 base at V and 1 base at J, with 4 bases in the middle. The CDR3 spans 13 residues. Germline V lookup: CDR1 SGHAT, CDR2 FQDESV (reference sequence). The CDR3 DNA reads TGTGCCAGCAGCTTAGTTAGGAACACTGAAGCTTTCTTT. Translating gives CASSLVRNTEAFF.

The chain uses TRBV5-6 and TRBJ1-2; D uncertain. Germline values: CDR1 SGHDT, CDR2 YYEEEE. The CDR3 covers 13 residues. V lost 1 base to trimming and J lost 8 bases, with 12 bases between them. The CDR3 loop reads CASSLWRGGGYTF. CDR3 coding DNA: TGTGCCAGCAGCTTGTGGAGAGGTGGCGGCTACACCTTC.

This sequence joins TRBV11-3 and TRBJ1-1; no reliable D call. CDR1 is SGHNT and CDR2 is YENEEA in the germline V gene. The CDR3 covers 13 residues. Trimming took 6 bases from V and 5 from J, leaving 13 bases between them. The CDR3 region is CASSPTSGTEAFF. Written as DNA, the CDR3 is TGTGCCAGCAGTCCAACGTCGGGAACTGAAGCTTTCTTT.

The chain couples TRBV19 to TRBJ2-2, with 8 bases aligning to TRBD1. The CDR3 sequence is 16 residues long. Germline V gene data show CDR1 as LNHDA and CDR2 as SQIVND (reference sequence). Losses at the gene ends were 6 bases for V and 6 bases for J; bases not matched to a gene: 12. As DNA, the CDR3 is TGTGCCAGTAGATCGGACAGGGAAGGGTACTCCGGGGAGCTGTTTTTT. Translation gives CASRSDREGYSGELFF.

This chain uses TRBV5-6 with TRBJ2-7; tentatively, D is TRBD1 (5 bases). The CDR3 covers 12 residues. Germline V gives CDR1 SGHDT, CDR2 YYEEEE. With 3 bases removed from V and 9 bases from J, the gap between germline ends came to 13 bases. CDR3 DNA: TGTGCCAGCAGCTCGCAGGGTGACGTGCAGTACTTC. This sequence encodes CASSSQGDVQYF.

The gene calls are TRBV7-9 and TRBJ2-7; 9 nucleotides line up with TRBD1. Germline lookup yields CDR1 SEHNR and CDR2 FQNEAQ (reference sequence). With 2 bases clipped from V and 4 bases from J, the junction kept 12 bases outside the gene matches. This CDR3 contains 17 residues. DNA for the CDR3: TGTGCCAGCAGCTTAAAGGCCTGGGGGGACAGGGTTTACGAGCAGTACTTC. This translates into CASSLKAWGDRVYEQYF.

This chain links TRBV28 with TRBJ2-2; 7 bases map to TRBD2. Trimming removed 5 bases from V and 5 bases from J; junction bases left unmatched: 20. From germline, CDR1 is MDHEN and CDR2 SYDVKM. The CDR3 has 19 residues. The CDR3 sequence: CASSLSQKWSGILTGELFF. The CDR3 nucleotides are TGTGCCAGCAGTCTCTCCCAGAAATGGAGCGGGATATTAACCGGGGAGCTGTTTTTT.

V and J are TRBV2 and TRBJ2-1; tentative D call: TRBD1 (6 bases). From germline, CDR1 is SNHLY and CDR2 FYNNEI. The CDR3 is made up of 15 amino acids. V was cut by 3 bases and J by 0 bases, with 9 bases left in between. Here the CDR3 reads CASSDQGYSYNEQFF. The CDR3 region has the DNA TGTGCCAGCAGTGACCAGGGGTACTCCTACAATGAGCAGTTCTTC.

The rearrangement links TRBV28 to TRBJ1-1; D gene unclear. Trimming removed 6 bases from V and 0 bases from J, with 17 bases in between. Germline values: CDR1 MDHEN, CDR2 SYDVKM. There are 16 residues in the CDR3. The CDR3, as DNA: TGTGCCAGCAGATACACACGACTGCTCATGAACACTGAAGCTTTCTTT. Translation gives CASRYTRLLMNTEAFF.

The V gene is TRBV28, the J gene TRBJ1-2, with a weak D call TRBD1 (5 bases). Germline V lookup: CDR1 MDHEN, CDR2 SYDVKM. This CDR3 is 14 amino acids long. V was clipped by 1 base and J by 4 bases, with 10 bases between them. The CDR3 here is CASSLSRAIYGYTF. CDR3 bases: TGTGCCAGCAGTTTATCCAGGGCCATCTATGGCTACACCTTC.

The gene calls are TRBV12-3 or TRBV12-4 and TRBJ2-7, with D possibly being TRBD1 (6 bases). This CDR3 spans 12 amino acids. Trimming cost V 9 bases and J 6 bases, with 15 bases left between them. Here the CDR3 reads CASTQGWGEQYF. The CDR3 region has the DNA TGTGCCAGTACACAGGGTTGGGGCGAGCAGTACTTC.

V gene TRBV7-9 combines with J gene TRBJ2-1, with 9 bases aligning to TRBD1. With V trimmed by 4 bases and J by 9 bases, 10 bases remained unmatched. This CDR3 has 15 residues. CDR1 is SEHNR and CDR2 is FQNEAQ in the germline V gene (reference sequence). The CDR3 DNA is TGTGCCAGCAGCTCCGGGACAGGGAGGTTAGGTGAGCAGTTCTTC. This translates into CASSSGTGRLGEQFF.

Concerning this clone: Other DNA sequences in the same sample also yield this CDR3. The CDR3 here is CASSPPGGARGNTIYF. DNA for the CDR3: TGTGCCAGCTCACCCCCCGGAGGGGCGAGAGGAAACACCATATATTTT. This chain uses TRBV18 with TRBJ1-3, with a possible D match to TRBD1 (5 bases). Per the germline V gene, CDR1 is KGHSH and CDR2 is LQKENI. The V end lost 3 bases, the J end lost 4 bases, and 16 bases lay between the germline ends. The CDR3 runs to 16 residues.

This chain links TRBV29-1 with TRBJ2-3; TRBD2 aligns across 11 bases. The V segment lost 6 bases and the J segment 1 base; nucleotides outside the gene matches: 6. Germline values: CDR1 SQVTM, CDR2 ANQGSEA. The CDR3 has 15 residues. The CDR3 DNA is TGCAGCGTCTTTTTACTAGCGGGGGGCACAGATACGCAGTATTTT. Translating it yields CSVFLLAGGTDTQYF.

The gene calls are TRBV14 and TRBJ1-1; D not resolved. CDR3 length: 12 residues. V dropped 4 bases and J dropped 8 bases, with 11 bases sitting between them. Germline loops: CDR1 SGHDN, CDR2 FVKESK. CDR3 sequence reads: CASSLKRGEAFF. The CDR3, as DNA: TGTGCCAGCAGCCTCAAGAGAGGAGAAGCTTTCTTT.

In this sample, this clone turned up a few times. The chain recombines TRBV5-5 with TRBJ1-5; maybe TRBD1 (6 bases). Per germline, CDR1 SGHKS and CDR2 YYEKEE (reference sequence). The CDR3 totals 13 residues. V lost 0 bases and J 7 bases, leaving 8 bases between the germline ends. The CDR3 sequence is CASSLVGAQPQHF. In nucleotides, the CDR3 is TGTGCCAGCAGCTTGGTGGGGGCACAGCCCCAGCATTTT.

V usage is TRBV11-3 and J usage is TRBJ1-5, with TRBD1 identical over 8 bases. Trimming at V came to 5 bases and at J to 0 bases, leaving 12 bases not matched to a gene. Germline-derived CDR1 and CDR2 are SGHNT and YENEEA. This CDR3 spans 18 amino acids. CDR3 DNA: TGTGCCAGCAGCATTAGGACAGGGCGCACCATTAGCAATCAGCCCCAGCATTTT. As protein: CASSIRTGRTISNQPQHF.

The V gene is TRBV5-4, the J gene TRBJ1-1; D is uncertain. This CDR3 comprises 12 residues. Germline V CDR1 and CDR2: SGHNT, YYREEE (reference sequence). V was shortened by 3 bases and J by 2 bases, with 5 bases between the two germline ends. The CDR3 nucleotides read TGTGCCAGCAGCTCTATTAACACTGAAGCTTTCTTT. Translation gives CASSSINTEAFF. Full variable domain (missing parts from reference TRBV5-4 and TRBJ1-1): ETGVTQSPTHLIKTRGQQVTLRCSSQSGHNTVSWYQQALGQGPQFIFQYYREEENGRGNFPPRFSGLQFPNYSSELNVNALELDDSALYLCASSSINTEAFFGQGTRLTVV.

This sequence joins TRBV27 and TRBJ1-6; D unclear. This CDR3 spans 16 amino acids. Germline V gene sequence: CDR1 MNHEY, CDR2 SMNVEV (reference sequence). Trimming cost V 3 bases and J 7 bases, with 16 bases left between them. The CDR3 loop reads CASSFSRSSGNSPLHF. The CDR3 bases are TGTGCCAGCAGTTTTAGTAGGTCCTCCGGGAATTCACCCCTCCACTTT.

The CDR3 DNA reads TGTGCCAGCTCACCGGAACAGGGATATGGCTACACCTTC. Protein sequence: CASSPEQGYGYTF. The chain employs TRBV18 and TRBJ1-2, with D tentatively TRBD1 (6 bases). Trimming took 3 bases from V and 5 from J, leaving 10 bases between them. Germline CDR1 reads KGHSH; CDR2 reads LQKENI. The CDR3 runs to 13 residues.